This paragraph reports one TCR beta chain. The sample comes from a study of blood T cell repertoires in COVID-19. Turning to the study itself: COVID-19 samples from acute and convalescent phases originated in the United States, Italy and Spain. Sources were T cells, B-cell-depleted T cells, or PBMCs; the material itself was cDNA or gDNA.

Method: immunoSEQ multiplex PCR; TCRdb's copy keeps in-frame clones and lacks some. The table includes roughly 65,000 clones, around nine tenths detected once. The germline V gene has CDR1 MNHEY and CDR2 SVGAGI. V lost 5 bases and J lost 5, with 7 bases in between. The CDR3 length is 11 residues. Sequencing was performed on peripheral blood. This clonotype was sampled from a woman aged 55-69 years with acute or convalescent COVID-19. The chain has TRBV6-5 and TRBJ2-7; D gene ambiguous. The DNA for the CDR3 is TGTGCCAGCAGTCGACTCGACGAGCAGTACTTC. It specifies CASSRLDEQYF.